Presented here are 14 T cell receptor beta chains from one specimen sequenced in a study of blood T cell repertoires in COVID-19. Assay: immunoSEQ multiplex PCR; the TCRdb copy retains only in-frame clones and omits some. Found here are roughly 220,000 clones, roughly 80% of them singletons; the top ten hold less than 6.5%. The sample was peripheral blood. The receptors were sampled from a woman aged 55-69 years who had recovered from COVID-19.

The rearrangement uses TRBV4-2 and TRBJ1-5; weak D call: TRBD1 (6 bases). V shed 1 base and J shed 3 bases, with 13 bases lying between them. This CDR3 region has 16 residues. Germline V gene sequence: CDR1 LGHNA, CDR2 YNFKEQ. CDR3 loop: CASSQVGGGDNQPQHF. DNA for the CDR3: TGTGCCAGCAGCCAAGTTGGGGGGGGCGACAATCAGCCCCAGCATTTT.

The chain recombines TRBV7-9 with TRBJ2-3; D remains ambiguous. Deletions cut 5 bases from V and 3 bases from J, with 6 bases between. This CDR3 spans 12 amino acids. Germline V CDR1 and CDR2: SEHNR, FQNEAQ (reference sequence). The CDR3, as DNA: TGTGCCAGCAGCCCACAGACAGATACGCAGTATTTT. As protein: CASSPQTDTQYF.

The CDR3 DNA sequence: TGTGCCAGCAGCGTTTCCCGGACAGGGGACACCGGGGAGCTGTTTTTT. Amino acids: CASSVSRTGDTGELFF. The V and J genes are TRBV7-9 and TRBJ2-2; 9 bases agree with TRBD1. V lost 5 bases, J lost 3 bases, and 7 bases stayed unmatched. From germline, CDR1 is SEHNR and CDR2 FQNEAQ (reference sequence). The CDR3 has 16 residues.

This chain connects TRBV10-1 to TRBJ1-2; possible D gene TRBD1, 6 bases. V lost 5 bases and J lost 4, with 11 bases in between. CDR1 WNHNN and CDR2 SYGVQD come from the germline V gene (reference sequence). CDR3 length equals 13 residues. This CDR3 reads CASSLGQSYGYTF. The CDR3 region has the DNA TGCGCCAGCAGTCTCGGACAGAGCTATGGCTACACCTTC.

This clone was detected a few times. Other nucleotide sequences from this sample produce the same CDR3. The chain has TRBV7-9 and TRBJ1-5; no reliable D call. The CDR3 spans 12 residues. The V and J ends lost 1 base and 7 bases respectively, with 5 bases between them. Germline V CDR1 and CDR2: SEHNR, FQNEAQ (reference sequence). Written as DNA, the CDR3 is TGTGCCAGCAGCTTAGGAGGCCAGCCCCAGCATTTT. Its protein is CASSLGGQPQHF.

CDR3 protein: CASSPTTEGTDTQYF. Written as DNA, the CDR3 is TGCGCCAGCAGCCCAACCACGGAGGGGACAGATACGCAGTATTTT. V gene TRBV4-1 combines with J gene TRBJ2-3; possible D gene TRBD2, 6 bases. Germline V CDR1 and CDR2: MGHRA, YSYEKL. Trimming pared 4 bases from V and 3 bases from J, leaving 14 bases between. CDR3 length: 15 residues.

The V and J genes are TRBV6-5 and TRBJ1-1, with D perhaps TRBD1 (6 bases). Germline CDR1 MNHEY, CDR2 SVGAGI. V gave up 8 bases and J gave up 1 base, with 14 bases separating them. The CDR3 spans 14 residues. The chain's CDR3 is CASGRGQSNTEAFF. The CDR3, as DNA: TGTGCCAGCGGTAGAGGACAGTCGAACACTGAAGCTTTCTTT.

The sample holds many counts of this clone. The V call is TRBV6-1, the J call TRBJ2-1; 12 bases fit TRBD2. Germline V CDR1 and CDR2: MNHNS, SASEGT. After removal of 0 bases from V and 9 bases from J, the junction contained 6 bases not matched to a gene. The CDR3 has 16 amino acids. The CDR3 spells CASSEALAGGPIEQFF. The CDR3, as DNA: TGTGCCAGCAGTGAAGCGCTAGCGGGGGGGCCGATTGAGCAGTTCTTC.

J is TRBJ2-7 and V is TRBV5-1; 7 bases line up with TRBD1. This CDR3 contains 13 residues. Trimming took 2 bases from V and 5 from J; bases not matched to a gene: 4. Germline lookup yields CDR1 SGHRS and CDR2 YFSETQ. As DNA, the CDR3 is TGCGCCAGCAGCTTCAGGGGGACGAACGAGCAGTACTTC. This gives the protein CASSFRGTNEQYF.

This sequence joins TRBV9 and TRBJ1-2; TRBD1 aligns across 9 bases. J gave up 2 bases and V 3 bases, and 5 bases lay outside the gene matches. This CDR3 has 15 residues. The V gene's germline CDR1 is SGDLS and CDR2 YYNGEE. CDR3 sequence (DNA): TGTGCCAGCAGCGCCTTGGGACAGGGAAACTATGGCTACACCTTC. Encoded protein: CASSALGQGNYGYTF. The full variable domain, its missing parts supplied by reference TRBV9 and TRBJ1-2, is DSGVTQTPKHLITATGQRVTLRCSPRSGDLSVYWYQQSLDQGLQFLIQYYNGEERAKGNILERFSAQQFPDLHSELNLSSLELGDSALYFCASSALGQGNYGYTFGSGTRLTVV.

The sample holds a few counts of this clone. The CDR3 coding sequence is TGTGCCAGCAAGACAGGGGGCTATAATGGCTACACCTTC. Protein sequence: CASKTGGYNGYTF. The V and J genes are TRBV2 and TRBJ1-2; TRBD1 aligns across 10 bases. CDR1 is SNHLY, CDR2 FYNNEI, per germline. The CDR3 covers 13 residues. V shed 7 bases, J shed 6 bases, and the junction held 5 bases outside the gene matches.

The rearrangement joins TRBV11-2 to TRBJ2-3; 8 bases align to TRBD1. The germline V gene encodes CDR1 SGHAT and CDR2 FQNNGV. J was trimmed by 2 bases and V by 5 bases; bases with no gene match: 3. The CDR3 runs to 14 residues. CDR3 sequence (DNA): TGTGCCAGCAGCCGGGACAGGACCACAGATACGCAGTATTTT. Residues: CASSRDRTTDTQYF.

The J gene is TRBJ1-1, the V gene TRBV12-3 or TRBV12-4; unclear D gene. Trimming left V 7 bases short and J 1 base short, with 10 bases between. The CDR3 extends over 13 amino acids. Here the CDR3 reads CASNLRGNTEAFF. The CDR3 coding sequence is TGTGCCAGCAATCTTAGAGGGAACACTGAAGCTTTCTTT.

This sequence joins TRBV6-2 or TRBV6-3 and TRBJ2-4, with a tentative D call TRBD2 (5 bases). The CDR3 extends over 18 amino acids. The V gene's germline CDR1 is MNHEY and CDR2 SVGEGT. V was trimmed by 5 bases and J by 0 bases, leaving 20 bases between them. The CDR3 coding sequence is TGTGCCAGCAGTCTGGACTCCCGGACTGGGCTAGCCAAAAACATTCAGTACTTC. It translates to CASSLDSRTGLAKNIQYF.